A selection of T cell receptor beta chains follows, all from one sample in a study of control samples from healthy donors and cancer patients. TCRdb's copy holds only in-frame clones and misses some; the assay was immunoSEQ multiplex PCR. Among approximately 100,000 clones listed, approximately 90% were seen once. Source material: blood. The source of these receptors is a young woman in good health. Each CDR3 is given with its conserved first and last residue. D genes are given only for firm matches. Part of the rows lack a size; the others show once, few, many or a class for expanded clones.

V gene,D gene,clone size,J gene,CDR3 protein,CDR3 DNA
TRBV29-1,.,.,TRBJ2-5,CSVEEQGFVQETQYF,TGCAGCGTTGAAGAGCAGGGTTTTGTGCAAGAGACCCAGTACTTC
TRBV19,.,.,TRBJ1-3,CASTAGAFLDGNTIYF,TGTGCCAGTACGGCAGGAGCCTTCCTAGATGGAAACACCATATATTTT
TRBV9,TRBD2,.,TRBJ2-1,CASSAGGWSSYNEQFF,TGTGCCAGCAGCGCCGGGGGGTGGAGCTCCTACAATGAGCAGTTCTTC
TRBV11-3,TRBD2,.,TRBJ2-7,CASSSSRGGDYEQYF,TGTGCCAGCAGCTCCTCGCGGGGGGGGGACTACGAGCAGTACTTC
TRBV5-1,.,.,TRBJ1-1,CASSFDSPAHTEAFF,TGCGCCAGCAGCTTTGACAGCCCTGCCCACACTGAAGCTTTCTTT
TRBV2,.,.,TRBJ2-4,CASSEQPWDIQYF,TGTGCCAGCAGTGAACAGCCATGGGACATTCAGTACTTC
TRBV11-2,.,.,TRBJ2-1,CASTEWGSEYNEQFF,TGTGCCAGCACGGAGTGGGGGTCCGAGTACAATGAGCAGTTCTTC
TRBV15,.,.,TRBJ1-3,CATSRDGDSGNTIYF,TGTGCCACCAGCAGAGACGGAGACTCTGGAAACACCATATATTTT
TRBV2,TRBD2,once,TRBJ2-1,CANAPGTTHNEQFF,TGTGCCAACGCCCCCGGGACTACTCACAATGAGCAGTTCTTC
TRBV5-1,.,once,TRBJ1-1,CASSLDSMEAFF,TGCGCCAGCAGCTTGGACAGTATGGAAGCTTTCTTT
TRBV3-1/TRBV3-2,TRBD1,.,TRBJ1-2,CASSPQGGINYGYTF,TGTGCCAGCAGTCCTCAGGGGGGCATTAACTATGGCTACACCTTC
TRBV3-1/TRBV3-2,.,.,TRBJ1-2,CASSQGPTNYGYTF,TGTGCCAGCAGCCAGGGACCAACTAACTATGGCTACACCTTC
TRBV11-3,.,.,TRBJ2-5,CASSPGQRLEETQYF,TGTGCCAGCAGCCCCGGACAGCGGCTTGAAGAGACCCAGTACTTC
TRBV19,.,.,TRBJ1-1,CASSVQRGNPAEAFF,TGTGCCAGTAGTGTCCAAAGGGGGAATCCGGCTGAAGCTTTCTTT
TRBV7-9,.,.,TRBJ1-1,CASSLAQGQVEAFF,TGTGCCAGCAGCTTAGCACAGGGTCAAGTTGAAGCTTTCTTT
TRBV10-2,.,.,TRBJ2-7,CATKGAYEQYF,TGCGCCACTAAGGGGGCCTACGAGCAGTACTTC
TRBV6-6,TRBD2,.,TRBJ2-7,CASSPGEGGEQYF,TGTGCCAGCAGCCCGGGGGAGGGAGGCGAGCAGTACTTC